The 3 T cell receptor beta chains given below trace back to one sample, sequenced in a study of cytomegalovirus exposure and HLA in healthy donors. Primers included in the PCR were 60 Vbeta and 13 Jbeta primers. Profiled with immunoSEQ multiplex PCR; TCRdb holds only in-frame clones, not every one. This table holds around 130,000 clones, around 75% found once. Input material: PBMCs. These receptors were obtained from a woman aged 40 to 49 in good health and CMV-seropositive.

V is TRBV16 and J is TRBJ2-7; 8 nucleotides line up with TRBD1. The V gene end was trimmed by 7 bases and the J gene end by 1 base; junction bases not matched to a gene: 6. Germline values: CDR1 KGHSY, CDR2 FQNENV. The CDR3 is made up of 14 amino acids. CDR3 DNA: TGTGCCAGCAACCACAGGGGGGATTCCTACGAGCAGTACTTC. This sequence encodes CASNHRGDSYEQYF.

J is TRBJ1-1 and V is TRBV2; 7 bases map to TRBD1. Germline values: CDR1 SNHLY, CDR2 FYNNEI. The CDR3 is 12 amino acids. Written as DNA, the CDR3 is TGTGCGTTGGGACAGTCTAACACTGAAGCTTTCTTT. Its translation is CALGQSNTEAFF. Drawing the rest from reference TRBV2 and TRBJ1-1, the complete variable domain is EPEVTQTPSHQVTQMGQEVILRCVPISNHLYFYWYRQILGQKVEFLVSFYNNEISEKSEIFDDQFSVERPDGSNFTLKIRSTKLEDSAMYFCALGQSNTEAFFGQGTRLTVV.

In this sample, this clone turned up once. The V and J genes are TRBV7-2 and TRBJ1-1, with D hard to call. The CDR3 length is 16 residues. Trimming pared 2 bases from V and 1 base from J, leaving 14 bases between. In germline, CDR1 is SGHTA, CDR2 FQGNSA. The DNA for the CDR3 is TGTGCCAGCAGCTTAACAGCCCTAATCACGAACACTGAAGCTTTCTTT. Translated, it gives CASSLTALITNTEAFF. Combining the CDR3 with reference TRBV7-2 and TRBJ1-1 gives the whole variable domain GAGVSQSPSNKVTEKGKDVELRCDPISGHTALYWYRQSLGQGLEFLIYFQGNSAPDKSGLPSDRFSAERTGGSVSTLTIQRTQQEDSAVYLCASSLTALITNTEAFFGQGTRLTVV.